These 30 T cell receptor beta chains were all obtained from the same sample, sequenced in a study of a mutant IDH1 vaccine in newly diagnosed glioma. Here immunoSEQ multiplex PCR was the method, and the copy in TCRdb shows in-frame clones only, minus some. The repertoire holds about 66,000 clones, with roughly 74% as singletons. No antigens are known for them. Specified time point: week 35, safety follow-up. Mutant IDH1 20-mer peptide, at 300 ug, made up each vaccine dose, with topical imiquimod. Material: PBMCs, obtained from a glioma patient whose treatment included an IDH1 peptide vaccine. These receptors all stem from a man over 45 with glioma.

CDR3 sequence reads: CASSDRTSGDEQYF. In DNA form, the CDR3 reads TGTGCCAGCAGCGATCGGACTAGCGGCGACGAGCAGTACTTC. The chain joins TRBV7-2 to TRBJ2-7; 10 bases fit TRBD2. Trimming at V came to 5 bases and at J to 5 bases, leaving 6 bases not matched to a gene. Looked up from germline, CDR1 is SGHTA and CDR2 is FQGNSA. The CDR3 has 14 amino acids. The full variable domain, completed using reference TRBV7-2 and TRBJ2-7, is GAGVSQSPSNKVTEKGKDVELRCDPISGHTALYWYRQSLGQGLEFLIYFQGNSAPDKSGLPSDRFSAERTGGSVSTLTIQRTQQEDSAVYLCASSDRTSGDEQYFGPGTRLTVT.

V and J are TRBV20-1 and TRBJ2-7; D could derive from TRBD1 or TRBD2 (6 bases each). The CDR3 is 11 amino acids. Trimming pared 5 bases from V and 9 bases from J, leaving 14 bases between. Germline V gene data show CDR1 as DFQATT and CDR2 as SNEGSKA (reference sequence). The CDR3 protein is CSAPKGGPQYF. CDR3 sequence (DNA): TGCAGTGCTCCCAAGGGGGGACCGCAGTACTTC.

The V and J genes are TRBV5-6 and TRBJ1-5, with D perhaps TRBD1 (5 bases). Trimming cost V 4 bases and J 0 bases, with 14 bases left between them. In germline, CDR1 is SGHDT, CDR2 YYEEEE. The CDR3 length is 16 residues. CDR3 region: CASSRERGHSNQPQHF. Here the CDR3 DNA reads TGTGCCAGCAGCCGGGAGAGGGGCCATAGCAATCAGCCCCAGCATTTT.

The chain employs TRBV30 and TRBJ1-5, with TRBD1 matching 9 bases. Trimming removed 5 bases from V and 7 bases from J; junction bases left unmatched: 18. Germline CDR1 and CDR2: GTSNPN and SVGIG (reference sequence). This CDR3 has 17 amino acids. CDR3 loop: CAWGFLPPGQGGQPQHF. In nucleotides, the CDR3 is TGTGCCTGGGGATTTCTCCCTCCGGGACAGGGAGGGCAGCCCCAGCATTTT. The full variable domain, completed using reference TRBV30 and TRBJ1-5, is SQTIHQWPATLVQPVGSPLSLECTVEGTSNPNLYWYRQAAGRGLQLLFYSVGIGQISSEVPQNLSASRPQDRQFILSSKKLLLSDSGFYLCAWGFLPPGQGGQPQHFGDGTRLSIL.

The CDR3 DNA follows: TGCGCCAGCAGCCAAGACCGACAGGGGGCTGGGGAGACCCAGTACTTC. Its protein is CASSQDRQGAGETQYF. This rearrangement joins TRBV4-3 to TRBJ2-5; TRBD1 matches 10 bases. This CDR3 is 16 amino acids long. From germline, CDR1 is LGHNA and CDR2 YSLEER. The V gene end was trimmed by 0 bases and the J gene end by 5 bases; junction bases not matched to a gene: 6.

The CDR3 here is CASSFKAGDTQYF. CDR3 DNA: TGTGCCAGCAGCTTCAAGGCGGGGGATACCCAGTACTTC. V and J are TRBV7-2 and TRBJ2-5, with TRBD2 identical over 7 bases. With 3 bases clipped from V and 8 bases from J, the junction kept 6 bases outside the gene matches. The CDR3 contains 13 residues. Germline assignment: CDR1 SGHTA and CDR2 FQGNSA.

V is TRBV13 and J is TRBJ2-1; D is ambiguous. This CDR3 is built from 13 residues. Germline-derived CDR1 and CDR2 are PRHDT and FYEKMQ (reference sequence). The V end was cut by 5 bases, the J end by 7 bases, with 12 bases between. CDR3: CASSPPGLNEQFF. The CDR3 DNA sequence: TGTGCCAGCAGCCCCCCCGGGCTGAATGAGCAGTTCTTC.

The V gene is TRBV15, the J gene TRBJ2-1, with TRBD2 matching over 9 bases. The length of the CDR3 is 16 residues. Germline trimming cut 3 bases from V and 3 bases from J; bases unmatched to any gene: 6. Germline CDR1 reads LNHNV; CDR2 reads YYDKDF (reference sequence). The CDR3 is CATSRESGGRYNEQFF. The CDR3 bases are TGTGCCACCAGCAGGGAAAGCGGGGGGCGCTACAATGAGCAGTTCTTC.

This sequence joins TRBV27 and TRBJ1-5, with no clear D. Trimming shortened V by 8 bases and J by 0 bases, and 11 bases separated the two germline ends. This CDR3 is built from 14 residues. The germline gives CDR1 MNHEY, CDR2 SMNVEV (reference sequence). The CDR3 region is CASQSGGSNQPQHF. CDR3 nucleotide sequence: TGTGCCAGCCAGTCCGGCGGTAGCAATCAGCCCCAGCATTTT.

The chain uses TRBV6-5 and TRBJ1-2; D might be TRBD1 (5 bases). Per the germline V gene, CDR1 is MNHEY and CDR2 is SVGAGI. With 2 bases removed from V and 2 bases from J, the gap between germline ends came to 6 bases. CDR3 length equals 13 residues. CDR3 nucleotide sequence: TGTGCCAGCAGTTACAGGGACAACTATGGCTACACCTTC. Amino acid sequence: CASSYRDNYGYTF.

This chain uses TRBV7-8 with TRBJ2-3; a weak D match, TRBD1 (5 bases). V was shortened by 1 base and J by 0 bases, with 8 bases between the two germline ends. This CDR3 is built from 15 residues. Germline CDR1 SGHVS, CDR2 FQNEAQ. The CDR3 sequence: CASSLEGPSTDTQYF. Here the CDR3 DNA reads TGTGCCAGCAGCTTAGAGGGGCCCAGCACAGATACGCAGTATTTT.

This clone turned up a few times. The CDR3 DNA reads TGTGCCAGCAGCATGAACACCATATATTTT. As protein: CASSMNTIYF. This chain uses TRBV6-1 with TRBJ1-3; D unclear. Per germline, CDR1 MNHNS and CDR2 SASEGT. This CDR3 region has 10 residues. The V end was cut by 6 bases, the J end by 7 bases, with 4 bases between.

This clone was seen a few times. Here the CDR3 DNA reads TGTGCCAGCAGCCCGTGGATTCGAAACACTGAAGCTTTCTTT. Protein sequence: CASSPWIRNTEAFF. The chain has TRBV9 and TRBJ1-1; D is ambiguous. This CDR3 has 14 amino acids. CDR1 is SGDLS and CDR2 is YYNGEE in the germline V gene. Trimming cost V 4 bases and J 2 bases, with 12 bases left between them.

The chain couples TRBV2 to TRBJ2-7, with TRBD2 matching over 11 bases. V lost 3 bases, J lost 3 bases, and 7 bases stayed unmatched. CDR3 length: 16 amino acids. Germline-derived CDR1 and CDR2 are SNHLY and FYNNEI. The CDR3 loop is CASSDATGTSGYEQYF. CDR3 bases: TGTGCCAGCAGTGATGCGACCGGGACTAGCGGCTACGAGCAGTACTTC.

A word on this clone: Mismatch with germline at one junction end may stem from a read error. The chain joins TRBV20-1 to TRBJ1-2, with D unresolved. Looked up from germline, CDR1 is DFQATT and CDR2 is SNEGSKA (reference sequence). CDR3 length: 9 amino acids. The CDR3, as DNA: TGCAGTGCTAGAGAAAGAGCCTCCTTC. This encodes CSARERASF.

The chain employs TRBV9 and TRBJ2-6; no reliable D call. Trimming removed 4 bases at V and 1 base at J, with 12 bases between. The CDR3 is 16 residues long. Germline values: CDR1 SGDLS, CDR2 YYNGEE. The CDR3 DNA follows: TGTGCCAGCAGCTCCAATTGGCAGTCTGGGGCCAACGTCCTGACTTTC. Its translation is CASSSNWQSGANVLTF.

The V call is TRBV5-4, the J call TRBJ1-5; maybe TRBD1 (5 bases). The V gene lost 4 bases and the J gene lost 0 bases, with 11 bases spanning the gap. CDR1 is SGHNT, CDR2 YYREEE, per germline (reference sequence). The CDR3 extends over 15 amino acids. This chain's CDR3 is CASSPGLDSNQPQHF. The CDR3 region has the DNA TGTGCCAGCAGCCCGGGGCTTGATAGCAATCAGCCCCAGCATTTT.

This chain connects TRBV27 to TRBJ2-5; TRBD2 agrees at 9 bases. There are 16 residues in the CDR3. Germline CDR1 MNHEY, CDR2 SMNVEV (reference sequence). V was clipped by 2 bases and J by 5 bases; unmatched bases: 9. In DNA, the CDR3 is TGTGCCAGCAGTTTAATCGGGACTAGCCCGGCGGAGACCCAGTACTTC. Translated: CASSLIGTSPAETQYF.

This clone was seen a handful of times. Written as DNA, the CDR3 is TGTGCCTGGAGTTCGGGTCATGAAAAACTGTTTTTT. Translation gives CAWSSGHEKLFF. This chain uses TRBV30 with TRBJ1-4; D unclear. The CDR3 consists of 12 residues. Trimming took off 2 bases at V and 6 bases at J, with 7 bases between the two ends. Germline lookup yields CDR1 GTSNPN and CDR2 SVGIG (reference sequence).

This chain uses TRBV6-1 with TRBJ1-6; no definite D call. Germline V gene lookup returns CDR1 MNHNS and CDR2 SASEGT. V lost 1 base and J 3 bases, leaving 7 bases between the germline ends. The CDR3 spans 15 residues. In DNA, the CDR3 is TGTGCCAGCAGTGAAGGGGCAGACTATAATTCACCCCTCCACTTT. This sequence encodes CASSEGADYNSPLHF.

V usage is TRBV29-1 and J usage is TRBJ2-1, with 8 bases fitting TRBD1. The trim removed 3 bases at V and 9 bases at J, leaving 10 bases unmatched. The V gene's germline CDR1 is SQVTM and CDR2 ANQGSEA. This CDR3 has 14 amino acids. CDR3 coding DNA: TGCAGCGTTGAGTGGGGGGACAGGTTGGGTGAGCAGTTCTTC. Amino acids: CSVEWGDRLGEQFF.

The V gene is TRBV5-1, the J gene TRBJ2-5, with 14 bases aligning to TRBD2. The CDR3 sequence is 17 residues long. Germline assignment: CDR1 SGHRS and CDR2 YFSETQ. V lost 4 bases to trimming and J lost 2 bases; unmatched junction nucleotides: 7. Here the CDR3 reads CASSLSGTSGGQETQYF. CDR3 bases: TGCGCCAGCAGCCTATCCGGGACTAGCGGGGGACAAGAGACCCAGTACTTC.

The rearrangement joins TRBV19 to TRBJ1-1; D not certain. Germline V lookup: CDR1 LNHDA, CDR2 SQIVND (reference sequence). Trimming removed 3 bases at V and 5 bases at J, with 10 bases between. CDR3 length: 13 residues. CDR3 nucleotide sequence: TGTGCCAGTAGTATTGGGTTAGGAACTGAAGCTTTCTTT. Translation: CASSIGLGTEAFF.

CDR3 loop: CASSLVGDPTYNEQFF. CDR3 DNA sequence: TGCGCCAGCAGCTTGGTGGGGGACCCCACCTACAATGAGCAGTTCTTC. This chain links TRBV5-1 with TRBJ2-1, with D perhaps TRBD1 or TRBD2 (5 bases each). CDR3 size: 16 residues. The germline CDR1 and CDR2 sequences are SGHRS and YFSETQ. Trimming removed 0 bases from V and 2 bases from J, with 12 bases in between.

This rearrangement joins TRBV7-9 to TRBJ1-2; 7 bases line up with TRBD1. The junction had 4 bases not matched to a gene; V was cut back by 2 bases and J by 4 bases. CDR3 length: 14 residues. Germline values: CDR1 SEHNR, CDR2 FQNEAQ (reference sequence). DNA of the CDR3: TGTGCCAGCAGCTTAAGGGACAGTTTCTATGGCTACACCTTC. This sequence encodes CASSLRDSFYGYTF. Full variable domain (outside the CDR3, taken from reference TRBV7-9 and TRBJ1-2): DTGVSQNPRHKITKRGQNVTFRCDPISEHNRLYWYRQTLGQGPEFLTYFQNEAQLEKSRLLSDRFSAERPKGSFSTLEIQRTEQGDSAMYLCASSLRDSFYGYTFGSGTRLTVV.

The chain recombines TRBV5-4 with TRBJ2-6; no firm D call. Trimming left V 0 bases short and J 0 bases short, with 4 bases between. The CDR3 length is 15 residues. Germline loops: CDR1 SGHNT, CDR2 YYREEE (reference sequence). This CDR3 reads CASSLDSSGANVLTF. The CDR3 region has the DNA TGTGCCAGCAGCTTGGATAGCTCTGGGGCCAACGTCCTGACTTTC. The full variable domain, its missing parts supplied by reference TRBV5-4 and TRBJ2-6, is ETGVTQSPTHLIKTRGQQVTLRCSSQSGHNTVSWYQQALGQGPQFIFQYYREEENGRGNFPPRFSGLQFPNYSSELNVNALELDDSALYLCASSLDSSGANVLTFGAGSRLTVL.

The chain links TRBV10-2 to TRBJ1-3; no clear D gene. This CDR3 contains 14 residues. CDR1 and CDR2 from the germline V gene are WSHSY and SAAADI. Trimming removed 3 bases from V and 4 bases from J, with 10 bases in between. The DNA of the CDR3 is TGCGCCAGCAGTGATGACGGGCAGGGAAACACCATATATTTT. Residues: CASSDDGQGNTIYF.

The V and J genes are TRBV13 and TRBJ1-2, with D hard to call. V was clipped by 0 bases and J by 4 bases, with 15 bases between them. Germline V gene data show CDR1 as PRHDT and CDR2 as FYEKMQ (reference sequence). CDR3 size: 16 residues. In DNA, the CDR3 is TGTGCCAGCAGCTTAGGCCCTTCCTCTTCCCTCTATGGCTACACCTTC. The encoded protein is CASSLGPSSSLYGYTF.

This rearrangement joins TRBV15 to TRBJ1-3; TRBD1 might be the D (5 bases). V lost 3 bases to trimming and J lost 4 bases, with 10 bases between them. Germline CDR1 and CDR2: LNHNV and YYDKDF (reference sequence). The CDR3 is made up of 14 amino acids. The CDR3 DNA reads as TGTGCCACCAGCAGGGGGGGTGCCGGAAACACCATATATTTT. Protein: CATSRGGAGNTIYF.

The V and J genes are TRBV7-9 and TRBJ1-1, with a weak D call TRBD1 (5 bases). Germline CDR1 and CDR2: SEHNR and FQNEAQ (reference sequence). The germline V and J ends were trimmed by 11 bases and 1 base, with 11 bases remaining between them. The CDR3 is 12 amino acids. CDR3 bases: TGTGCCCCCGGGACGGGGAACACTGAAGCTTTCTTT. Residues: CAPGTGNTEAFF.